This record looks at one T cell receptor beta chain sequence and its context. Its antigen has not been determined. A much larger clone lies a single base off, so this may be a read error. This record comes from a study of T cells in Graves' hyperthyroidism and ophthalmopathy (dated 2019 in TCRdb). Context from the whole study: Peripheral blood was collected at initial diagnosis, before any treatment. According to the paper, TCR Vbeta CDR3 sequencing was carried out on 120 to 150 peripheral blood samples, which came from 40 to 45 ophthalmopathy, approximately 78 hyperthyroidism and about 17 progressor patients. To identify TCR V-J signatures that set the groups apart, the researchers used a discovery cohort of 100 patients, made up of around 40 with Graves' ophthalmopathy and around 58 with stable Graves' hyperthyroidism. An independent validation cohort of under 20 hyperthyroidism patients and about 16 patients who later progressed to ophthalmopathy tested prospective prediction of ophthalmopathy. The roughly 100 discovery patients were divided at random into training and test sets in a 7:3 ratio. After blood sampling, hyperthyroidism patients were treated with methimazole at a starting dose of 30 mg daily, and ophthalmopathy patients were treated with high-dose intravenous methylprednisolone. The study also compared thyroid tissue and blood T-cell repertoires from a handful of Graves' hyperthyroidism patients.

TCR beta CDR3 regions were amplified from RNA transcripts. A first-round RT-PCR of the TCR CDR3 used the HTBI primer set with the Qiagen OneStep RT-PCR kit. The libraries were constructed in a second round of multiplex PCR and then size-selected and purified. Sequencing of the libraries was done on an Illumina HiSeq2000 using paired-end 100 bp reads. As for the original processing: SOAPnuke was used to process the raw data, throwing out any read that contained adapters or uncalled bases, had a mean Phred below 15, or lacked an exact constant-primer or identifier match. High-quality paired reads were merged using COPE v1.2.5, and each unique nucleotide sequence was defined as a clonotype. MiTCR v1.1 was used to align the clonotypes against IMGT TRBV, TRBD and TRBJ reference segments. Only V-J combinations with frequency above 0.0001, covering about 99% of repertoires, were analysed. The TCS score was defined as the ratio of F50 (clonal expansion) to E x V (chaos), calculated using BLOSUM62-based TCRdist between CDR3 peptides within each V-J. Welch's t-statistics and random forest reduced roughly 530 V-J features to about 13, which were used in a naive Bayes classifier (R e1071). TCRdb reprocessed the public reads (quality trimming at Q25 with fastp, clone calling with MiXCR) and kept in-frame beta chains. Records with the same CDR3 protein are collapsed into one entry carrying the most frequent genes and DNA. For this entry, the V and J calls and clone size follow TCRdb and not the study's own pipeline. Counted in this sample were some 460,000 distinct CDR3 sequences; roughly 14% of them appeared once. Jointly, the top ten make up 13% to 15% of the sample.

Here is what the overall study found, with its caveats: Most expanded thyroid clonotypes (frequency above 0.001) were also detected in blood, suggesting blood repertoires may reflect thyroid immune responses. A 13 V-J signature model separated ophthalmopathy from stable hyperthyroidism, with approximately 86% sensitivity and 81.08% specificity in cross-validation and 80%/75% in testing. In validation, progression to ophthalmopathy was predicted by the model with 65% to 71% sensitivity and 72% to 85% specificity, a median of approximately 6.5 months before onset. No statistical method was used to set the sample size in advance, and investigators knew the group allocation.

A patient counted as having stable Graves' hyperthyroidism if no progression to ophthalmopathy occurred over 18 months of follow-up. The hyperthyroidism patients were between 18 and 65 years old and newly diagnosed, with a disease duration of less than 2 months. Any patient with an uncontrolled infection, another autoimmune disease, pregnancy or lactation was excluded. Diagnoses relied on clinical symptoms, serum thyroxine and TRAb, thyroid ultrasound and orbital computed tomography. Ficoll-Paque density gradient centrifugation was used to isolate PBMCs from under 11 ml of fresh peripheral blood. Trizol reagent was used to extract total RNA, and RNA quality was then checked on an Agilent 2100 Bioanalyzer. For CDR1 and CDR2, the germline V gene lists MNHEY and SVGAGI. Taken from cysteine to phenylalanine, the CDR3 has 15 residues. The read is trimmed to its CDR3 DNA, 45 bases read in frame from base 1.

Sequences were obtained from blood. The receptor was derived from a woman younger than 35 with Graves' hyperthyroidism. This sequence uses TRBV6-5 and TRBJ1-5; the D gene identity is not certain. The nucleotide sequence is given as TGTGCCAGCAGTTATGGCGGGGTAGGAAATCAGTCCCAGCATTTT. This is translated as CASSYGGVGNQSQHF.